This T cell receptor (beta chain) stems from a study of shared clonotypes between healthy human individuals. Notes on the study in general: Larger richness was generally estimated for naive than memory subsets.

Naive CD8 cells lacked CD45RO, underwent positive selection for CCR7 and left out terminally differentiated effector memory CD45RA+ cells. This CDR3 is 12 amino acids long. Deletions cut 0 bases from V and 5 bases from J, with 4 bases between. This clone was counted a few times. The antigen is not known. Sequencing used immunoSEQ multiplex PCR; TCRdb keeps in-frame clones, though not all of them. Among about 2.1 million clones listed, around 95% were seen once. Material: naive CD8+ T cells from PBMCs. The chain recombines TRBV23-1 with TRBJ1-2, with no clear D. TRBV23-1 is treated as an ORF (open reading frame) with a function not yet certain. The TCR was taken from a man aged 18 to 29 in good health. Some clones in this sample may be carry-over from other donors' samples. Here the CDR3 reads CASSQSRYGYTF. The CDR3 DNA follows: TGCGCCAGCAGTCAATCGAGGTATGGCTACACCTTC.